This TCR beta chain comes out of a study of blood T cell repertoires in COVID-19. The wider study: Some COVID-19 samples were acute and others convalescent; all came from the United States, Italy and Spain. Sources were T cells, B-cell-depleted T cells, or PBMCs; the material itself was cDNA or gDNA.

Per the study methods: Estimated nucleated cell counts came from reference gene primer amplification. Profiled with immunoSEQ multiplex PCR; TCRdb holds only in-frame clones, not every one. D and trimming were read from the DNA, whereas the V and J calls and clone size are those reported in that table. The sample carries fewer than 250,000 clones, around 85% recorded once. Sequencing was done on a sample of PBMCs or T cells enriched from blood (not recorded which). The sequence was obtained from a woman between 35 and 50 years old with acute COVID-19.

The CDR3 DNA sequence: TGTGCCAGCAGCAGGACAGGACCTTCCTATGGCTACACCTTC. It is translated as CASSRTGPSYGYTF. V usage is TRBV5-4 and J usage is TRBJ1-2; TRBD1 matches 7 bases. The CDR3 extends over 14 amino acids. CDR1 is SGHNT, CDR2 YYREEE, per germline (reference sequence). Losses at the gene ends were 4 bases for V and 4 bases for J; bases not matched to a gene: 7.